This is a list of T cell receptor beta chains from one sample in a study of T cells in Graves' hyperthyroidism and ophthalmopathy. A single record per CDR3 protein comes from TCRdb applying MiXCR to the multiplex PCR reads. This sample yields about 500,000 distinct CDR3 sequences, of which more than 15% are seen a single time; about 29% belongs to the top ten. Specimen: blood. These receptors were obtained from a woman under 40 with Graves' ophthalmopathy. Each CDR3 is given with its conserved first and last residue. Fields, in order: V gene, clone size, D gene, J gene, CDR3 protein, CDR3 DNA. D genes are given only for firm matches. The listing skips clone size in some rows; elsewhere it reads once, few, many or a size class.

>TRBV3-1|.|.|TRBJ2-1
CASSQGFGGASYSEQFF
TGTGCCAGCAGCCAAGGCTTCGGGGGCGCATCCTACAGTGAGCAGTTCTTC
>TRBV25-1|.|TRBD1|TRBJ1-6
CASRQQGLNSPLHF
TGTGCCAGCAGGCAACAGGGGCTTAATTCACCCCTCCACTTT
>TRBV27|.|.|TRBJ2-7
CASAPGTDYEQYF
TGTGCCAGCGCCCCAGGAACCGACTACGAGCAGTACTTC
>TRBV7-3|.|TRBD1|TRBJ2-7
CASSLSGTEGFEQYF
TGTGCCAGCAGCTTATCTGGGACAGAGGGTTTTGAGCAGTACTTC
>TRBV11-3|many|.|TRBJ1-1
CASSRLRDTEAFF
TGTGCCAGCAGCCGACTTAGGGACACTGAAGCTTTCTTT
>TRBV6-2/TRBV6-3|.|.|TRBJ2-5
CASVRSRAQTLQETQYF
TGTGCCAGCGTTAGGAGCAGGGCCCAGACCTTACAAGAGACCCAGTACTTC
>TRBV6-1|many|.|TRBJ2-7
CASSETTYEQYF
TGTGCCAGCAGTGAAACCACCTACGAGCAGTACTTC
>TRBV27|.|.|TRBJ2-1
CASAHWRDHNEQFF
TGTGCCAGCGCCCACTGGCGGGATCATAATGAGCAGTTCTTC
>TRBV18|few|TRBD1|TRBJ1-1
CASSRDRLTEAFF
TGTGCCAGCTCAAGGGACAGACTCACTGAAGCTTTCTTT
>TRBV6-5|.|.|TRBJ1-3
CASSYASSGNTIYF
TGTGCCAGCAGTTACGCCTCGAGCGGAAACACCATATATTTT
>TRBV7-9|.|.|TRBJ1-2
CASSLVEGQSYGYTF
TGTGCCAGCAGCTTAGTGGAGGGGCAAAGCTATGGCTACACCTTC
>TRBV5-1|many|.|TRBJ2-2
CASSLRSTNTGELFF
TGCGCCAGCAGCTTAAGGAGCACGAACACCGGGGAGCTGTTTTTT
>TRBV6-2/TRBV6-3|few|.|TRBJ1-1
CASSFLGGMNTEAFF
TGTGCCAGCAGTTTTCTTGGGGGGATGAACACTGAAGCTTTCTTT
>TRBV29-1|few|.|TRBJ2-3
CSVGNRADTQYF
TGCAGCGTTGGGAACCGCGCAGATACGCAGTATTTT
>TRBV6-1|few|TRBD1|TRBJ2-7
CASSYAEGALYEQYF
TGTGCCAGCAGTTATGCCGAGGGGGCGCTCTACGAGCAGTACTTC
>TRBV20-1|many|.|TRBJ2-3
CSASWVRGSTDTQYF
TGCAGTGCTAGTTGGGTGCGGGGAAGCACAGATACGCAGTATTTT